This record concerns one T cell receptor (beta chain) sequence. Ten or more counts support this clonotype. The antigen it recognizes is unknown. There are no base qualities to consult, and no much larger clone falls within one base. cDNA was synthesized by template-switch 5'RACE using a primer carrying a 10-nucleotide random unique molecular identifier by which each TCR transcript was tagged. Every sequencing run yielded over 170 million TCR-beta sequences covering 15-18 subjects. The RNeasy kit was used for extraction of total RNA. Using the KAPA Real-time Library Amplification kit, TCR-beta VDJ regions were amplified with primers for the TCR constant region and the 5'RACE anchor. Sample indexes and Illumina adaptors were added in a first PCR, and a second PCR then increased library yield. After purification with Ampure beads, the TCR product of roughly 650 bp was size-selected on a 2% E-gel SizeSelection system. Before pooling, library quality was assessed on a Bioanalyzer, concentration was determined with Qubit, and library quantification was performed with the Kapa Library Quantification kit. Paired-end 2 x 150 bp sequencing of the libraries was performed on an Illumina HiSeq 2500. To increase sequence diversity, roughly 24-32% phiX was spiked into each library pool. The authors processed their data as follows. The UMI-based MiGEC pipeline processed quality-filtered reads and removed over 85% of raw TCR sequences during error correction. VDJ genes were aligned to IMGT germline references, and clonotypes were defined by unique CDR3 amino acid sequence plus V-J genes. Clonal expansion, Shannon diversity and CDR3 relatedness (CalcPairwiseDistances, ClusterSamples) were evaluated with VDJtools, and phylogenetic trees were built with CLCbio workbench. Clones with at least 8 unique UMIs were defined as expanded, with this threshold being based on coefficient-of-variation modelling across technical triplicates. TCRdb trimmed public reads at Q25 via fastp, called clones via MiXCR and kept in-frame beta chains. Rows are combined by CDR3 protein, so each entry shows the most common genes and DNA. TCRdb's processing, not the authors' own work, is the source of the V and J calls. The sample has some 100,000 distinct CDR3 sequences on record, about 13% of them singletons. Approximately 5% of the sample goes to the ten largest clones.

The record originates from a study of neurological immune-mediated disorders (dated by TCRdb to 2018 to 2020). About the full investigation: Peripheral blood TCR-beta repertoires from patients with HTLV-I-associated myelopathy (HAM/TSP), patients with multiple sclerosis, and healthy controls were compared in the study using UMI-based sequencing. The 90 to 110 TCR-beta libraries covered PBMC samples along with longitudinal samples, technical triplicates, and paired sorted CD4+ and CD8+ T-cell subsets. Longitudinal HAM/TSP donors and healthy donors each had 3 time-points at intervals of roughly 3-40 months. The cohort comprised some 71 subjects: approximately 15 HAM/TSP patients, approximately 34 multiple sclerosis patients and about 20 healthy controls.

The time point label corresponds to: longitudinal time-point 2. For the unsorted PBMC libraries, 2 million PBMCs were stored in RNAlater at -80 degrees C until RNA extraction and were used to generate the libraries. Peripheral blood was subjected to Ficoll-Hypaque density gradient centrifugation to isolate PBMCs, which were then cryopreserved in liquid nitrogen. Inclusive of the bounding cysteine and phenylalanine, the CDR3 is 12 residues long. CDR3 DNA only is kept here, 36 bases in frame from base 1. V is clipped by 0 bases and J by 7 bases, and the sequence between their germline boundaries is 9 bases long. CDR1 and CDR2 were assigned from the germline V gene (reference sequence) as GTSNPN and SVGIG. Points the paper makes about the study in general: TCR clonal expansion was highest in HAM/TSP patients and lowest in MS patients, with MS patients falling below even healthy controls. No identical CDR3 amino acid sequences were found to be shared among expanded clones across subjects, suggesting that TCR-beta repertoires were private in all groups.

The rearrangement joined TRBV30 to TRBJ2-5; the D region may be TRBD1 or TRBD2, each matching 5 bases equally. Sequenced material: PBMCs. This clonotype was sampled from a female donor with HTLV-1-associated myelopathy (HAM/TSP). The DNA sequence is given as TGTGCCTGGAGTGTAGGGACCGGGACCCAGTACTTC. Translated, this is CAWSVGTGTQYF.